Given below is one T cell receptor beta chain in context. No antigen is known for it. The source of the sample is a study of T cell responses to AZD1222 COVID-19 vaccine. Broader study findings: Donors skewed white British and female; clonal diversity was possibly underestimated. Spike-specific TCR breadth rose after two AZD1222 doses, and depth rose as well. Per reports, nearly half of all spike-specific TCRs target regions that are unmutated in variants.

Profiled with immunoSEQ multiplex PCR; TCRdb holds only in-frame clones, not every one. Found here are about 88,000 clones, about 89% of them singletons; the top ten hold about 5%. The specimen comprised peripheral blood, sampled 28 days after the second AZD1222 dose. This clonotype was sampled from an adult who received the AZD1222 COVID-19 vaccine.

The DNA for the CDR3 is TGTGCCAGCAGTCCTCAGGCGACAACTAATGAAAAACTGTTTTTT. Residues: CASSPQATTNEKLFF. The V call is TRBV4-2, the J call TRBJ1-4, with no clear D. Germline V gene lookup returns CDR1 LGHNA and CDR2 YNFKEQ. V was cut by 6 bases and J by 0 bases, with 11 bases left in between. The CDR3 loop spans 15 amino acids.